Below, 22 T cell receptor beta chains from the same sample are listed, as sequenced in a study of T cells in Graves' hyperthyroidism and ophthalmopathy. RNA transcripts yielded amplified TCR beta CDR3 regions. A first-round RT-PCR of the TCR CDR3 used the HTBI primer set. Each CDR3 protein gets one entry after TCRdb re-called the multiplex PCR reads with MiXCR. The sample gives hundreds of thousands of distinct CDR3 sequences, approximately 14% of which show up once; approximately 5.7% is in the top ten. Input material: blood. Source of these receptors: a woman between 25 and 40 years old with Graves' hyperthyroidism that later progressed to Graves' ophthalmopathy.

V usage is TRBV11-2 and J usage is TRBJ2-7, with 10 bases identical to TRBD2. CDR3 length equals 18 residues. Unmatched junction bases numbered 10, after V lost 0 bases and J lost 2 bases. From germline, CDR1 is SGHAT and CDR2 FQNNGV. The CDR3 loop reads CASSLDTLAGVTTYEQYF. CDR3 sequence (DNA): TGTGCCAGCAGCTTAGATACCCTAGCGGGAGTAACGACCTACGAGCAGTACTTC.

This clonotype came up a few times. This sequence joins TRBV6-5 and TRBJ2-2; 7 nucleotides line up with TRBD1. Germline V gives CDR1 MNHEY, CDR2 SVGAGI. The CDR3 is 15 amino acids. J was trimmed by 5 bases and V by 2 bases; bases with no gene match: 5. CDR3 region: CASSYDHRGTGELFF. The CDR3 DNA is TGTGCCAGCAGTTACGACCACAGGGGAACCGGGGAGCTGTTTTTT.

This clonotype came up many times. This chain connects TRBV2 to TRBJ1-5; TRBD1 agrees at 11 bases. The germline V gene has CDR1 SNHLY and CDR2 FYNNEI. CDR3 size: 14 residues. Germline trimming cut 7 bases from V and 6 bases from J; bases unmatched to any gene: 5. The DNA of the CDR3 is TGTGCCAGCACCGGACAGGGGGCAGGTCAGCCCCAGCATTTT. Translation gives CASTGQGAGQPQHF.

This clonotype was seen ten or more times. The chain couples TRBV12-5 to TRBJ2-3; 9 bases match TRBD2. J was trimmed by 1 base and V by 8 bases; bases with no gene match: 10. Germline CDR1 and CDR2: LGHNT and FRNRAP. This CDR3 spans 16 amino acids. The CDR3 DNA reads TGTGCTAGTCAAATTAGCGGGAGATCTGGCACAGATACGCAGTATTTT. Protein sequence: CASQISGRSGTDTQYF.

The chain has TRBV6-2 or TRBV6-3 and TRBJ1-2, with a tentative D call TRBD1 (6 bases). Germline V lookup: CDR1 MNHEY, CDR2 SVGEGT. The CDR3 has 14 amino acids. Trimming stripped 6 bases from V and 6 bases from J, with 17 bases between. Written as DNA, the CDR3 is TGTGCCAGCAGGGAGGGAGGGGGAGAGGATGGCTACACCTTC. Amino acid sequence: CASREGGGEDGYTF.

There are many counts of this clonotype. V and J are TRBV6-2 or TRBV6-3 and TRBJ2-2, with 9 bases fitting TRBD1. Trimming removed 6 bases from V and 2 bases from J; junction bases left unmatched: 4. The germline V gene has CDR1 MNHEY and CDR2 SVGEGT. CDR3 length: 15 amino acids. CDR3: CASRGTGINTGELFF. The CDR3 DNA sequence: TGTGCCAGCAGAGGGACAGGGATCAACACCGGGGAGCTGTTTTTT.

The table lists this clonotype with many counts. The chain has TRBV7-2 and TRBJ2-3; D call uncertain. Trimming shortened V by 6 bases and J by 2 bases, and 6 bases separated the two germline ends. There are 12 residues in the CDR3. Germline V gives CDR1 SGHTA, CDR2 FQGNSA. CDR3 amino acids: CASSKVTDTQYF. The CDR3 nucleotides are TGTGCCAGCAGTAAGGTCACAGATACGCAGTATTTT. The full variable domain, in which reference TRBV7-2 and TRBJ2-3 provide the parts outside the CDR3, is GAGVSQSPSNKVTEKGKDVELRCDPISGHTALYWYRQSLGQGLEFLIYFQGNSAPDKSGLPSDRFSAERTGGSVSTLTIQRTQQEDSAVYLCASSKVTDTQYFGPGTRLTVL.

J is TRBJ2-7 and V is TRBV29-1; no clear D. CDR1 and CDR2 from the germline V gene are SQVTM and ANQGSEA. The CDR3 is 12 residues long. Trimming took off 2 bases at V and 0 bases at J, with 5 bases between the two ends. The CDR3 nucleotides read TGCAGCGTTGAACACAGCTCCTACGAGCAGTACTTC. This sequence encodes CSVEHSSYEQYF.

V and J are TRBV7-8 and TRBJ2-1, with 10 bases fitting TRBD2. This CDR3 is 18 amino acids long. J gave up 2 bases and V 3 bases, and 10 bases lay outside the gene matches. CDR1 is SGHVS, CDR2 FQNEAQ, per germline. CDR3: CASSLDTSGNYAYNEQFF. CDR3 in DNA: TGTGCCAGCAGCTTGGACACTAGCGGGAACTACGCCTACAATGAGCAGTTCTTC.

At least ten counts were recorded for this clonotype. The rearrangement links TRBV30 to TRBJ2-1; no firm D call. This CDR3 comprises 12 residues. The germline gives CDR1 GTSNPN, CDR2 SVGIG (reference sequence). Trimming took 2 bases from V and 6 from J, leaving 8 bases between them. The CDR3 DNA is TGTGCCTGGAGTAGTACAGTCAATGAGCAGTTCTTC. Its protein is CAWSSTVNEQFF.

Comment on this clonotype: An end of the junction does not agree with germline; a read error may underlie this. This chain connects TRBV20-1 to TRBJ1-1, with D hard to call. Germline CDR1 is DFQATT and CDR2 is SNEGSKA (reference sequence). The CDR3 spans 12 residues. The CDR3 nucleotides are TGCGGTGCTCCCTTTCCGGGGACTGAAGCTTTCTTT. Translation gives CGAPFPGTEAFF.

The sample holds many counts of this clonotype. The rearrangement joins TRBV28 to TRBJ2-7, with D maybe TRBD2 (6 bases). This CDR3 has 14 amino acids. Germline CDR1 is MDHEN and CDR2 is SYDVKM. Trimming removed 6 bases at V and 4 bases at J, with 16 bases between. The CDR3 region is CASRRGGGEYEQYF. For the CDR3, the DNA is TGTGCCAGCAGGAGGGGCGGAGGGGAATACGAGCAGTACTTC.

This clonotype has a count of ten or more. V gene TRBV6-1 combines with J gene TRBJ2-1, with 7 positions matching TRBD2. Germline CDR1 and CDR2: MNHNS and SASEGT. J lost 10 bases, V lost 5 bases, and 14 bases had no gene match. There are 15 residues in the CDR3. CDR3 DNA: TGTGCCAGCAGTCAAACTAGCGACTCTACCAAAGAGCAGTTCTTC. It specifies CASSQTSDSTKEQFF.

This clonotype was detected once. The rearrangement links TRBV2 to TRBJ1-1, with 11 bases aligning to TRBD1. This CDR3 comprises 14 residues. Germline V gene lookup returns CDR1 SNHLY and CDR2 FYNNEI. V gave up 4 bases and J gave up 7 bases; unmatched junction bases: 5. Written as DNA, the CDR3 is TGTGCCAGCAGTGGGACAGGGGGCGCTCTTGAAGCTTTCTTT. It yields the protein CASSGTGGALEAFF.

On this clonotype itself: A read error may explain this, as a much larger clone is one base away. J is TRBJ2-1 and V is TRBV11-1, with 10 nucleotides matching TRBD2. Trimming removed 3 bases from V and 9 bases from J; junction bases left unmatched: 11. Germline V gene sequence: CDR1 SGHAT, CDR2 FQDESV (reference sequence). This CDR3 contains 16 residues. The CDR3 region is CASSLGLAPSPGEQFF. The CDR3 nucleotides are TGTGCCAGCAGCTTGGGACTAGCGCCTTCGCCTGGTGAGCAGTTCTTC.

CDR3 nucleotide sequence: TGTGCCAGTAGTATAACTGGTACAGGGGCGGGTTTTGGCTACACCTTC. Translated, it gives CASSITGTGAGFGYTF. The rearrangement links TRBV19 to TRBJ1-2; 7 bases are shared with TRBD1. V was pared by 2 bases and J by 7 bases, with 13 bases of the junction left unmatched. CDR1 is LNHDA, CDR2 SQIVND, per germline (reference sequence). This CDR3 is built from 16 residues.

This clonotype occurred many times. CDR3 region: CASSFRLAGGGEQYF. The DNA of the CDR3 is TGTGCCAGCAGTTTTAGACTAGCGGGTGGCGGCGAGCAGTACTTC. This chain connects TRBV27 to TRBJ2-7; 10 bases are shared with TRBD2. CDR1 and CDR2 (germline): MNHEY, SMNVEV (reference sequence). V lost 3 bases, J lost 6 bases, and 8 bases stayed unmatched. This CDR3 has 15 residues.

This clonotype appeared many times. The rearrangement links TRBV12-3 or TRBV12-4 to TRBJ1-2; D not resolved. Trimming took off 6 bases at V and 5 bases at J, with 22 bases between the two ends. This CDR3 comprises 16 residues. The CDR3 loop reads CASSHTMESPVYGYTF. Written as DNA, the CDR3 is TGTGCCAGCAGCCATACTATGGAGTCCCCCGTTTATGGCTACACCTTC.

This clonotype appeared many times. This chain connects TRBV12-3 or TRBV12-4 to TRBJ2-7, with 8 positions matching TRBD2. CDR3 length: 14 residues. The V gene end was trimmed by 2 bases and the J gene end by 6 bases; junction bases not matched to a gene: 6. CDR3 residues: CASSLTGGHLEQYF. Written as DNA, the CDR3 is TGTGCCAGCAGTTTAACGGGAGGGCACCTCGAGCAGTACTTC.

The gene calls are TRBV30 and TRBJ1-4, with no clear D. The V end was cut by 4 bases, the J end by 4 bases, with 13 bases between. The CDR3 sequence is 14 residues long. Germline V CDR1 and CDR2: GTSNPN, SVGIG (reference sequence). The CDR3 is CAWTSTAFNEKLFF. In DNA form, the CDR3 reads TGTGCCTGGACCTCAACAGCTTTTAATGAAAAACTGTTTTTT.

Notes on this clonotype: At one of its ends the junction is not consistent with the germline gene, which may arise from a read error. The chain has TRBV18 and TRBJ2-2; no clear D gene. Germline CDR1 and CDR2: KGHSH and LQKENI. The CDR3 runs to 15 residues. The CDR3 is CANSRATQYTGELFF. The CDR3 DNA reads TGTGCCAACTCACGAGCCACGCAGTACACCGGGGAGCTGTTTTTT.

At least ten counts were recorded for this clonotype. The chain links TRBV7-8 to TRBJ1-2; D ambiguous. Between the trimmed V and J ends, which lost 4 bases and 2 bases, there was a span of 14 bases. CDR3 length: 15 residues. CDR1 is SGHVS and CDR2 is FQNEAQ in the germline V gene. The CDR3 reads CASSSRGQLNYGYTF. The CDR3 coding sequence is TGTGCCAGCAGCTCACGGGGTCAACTAAACTATGGCTACACCTTC. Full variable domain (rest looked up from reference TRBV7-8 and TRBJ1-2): GAGVSQSPRYKVAKRGQDVALRCDPISGHVSLFWYQQALGQGPEFLTYFQNEAQLDKSGLPSDRFFAERPEGSVSTLKIQRTQQEDSAVYLCASSSRGQLNYGYTFGSGTRLTVV.